The next 24 T cell receptor beta chains were all read from a single sample in a study of blood T cell repertoires in COVID-19. Measured with immunoSEQ multiplex PCR; TCRdb has only the in-frame clones, and not every one. The sample contains roughly 320,000 clones, around 84% of which appear only once. Sequenced sample: PBMCs or T cells enriched from blood (not recorded which). These receptors all come from a man aged 30 to 39 who had recovered from COVID-19.

This chain links TRBV7-9 with TRBJ1-5, with 7 bases fitting TRBD1. Looked up from germline, CDR1 is SEHNR and CDR2 is FQNEAQ (reference sequence). CDR3 length equals 15 residues. V lost 5 bases to trimming and J lost 5 bases; unmatched junction nucleotides: 9. For the CDR3, the DNA is TGTGCCAGCAGCCCTGACGGGACAGATCATCAGCCCCAGCATTTT. Its protein is CASSPDGTDHQPQHF.

This chain joins TRBV4-1 and TRBJ2-7; tentative D call: TRBD1 (6 bases). The CDR3 is made up of 15 amino acids. V dropped 0 bases and J dropped 5 bases, with 14 bases sitting between them. Germline V gene data show CDR1 as MGHRA and CDR2 as YSYEKL. CDR3 amino acids: CASSQDLGARNEQYF. The CDR3 DNA reads as TGCGCCAGCAGCCAAGATTTGGGGGCGCGGAACGAGCAGTACTTC.

This clone appeared a single time. The rearrangement links TRBV15 to TRBJ1-2; 7 nucleotides line up with TRBD1. With V trimmed by 0 bases and J by 5 bases, 9 bases remained unmatched. This CDR3 spans 16 amino acids. Germline V gene lookup returns CDR1 LNHNV and CDR2 YYDKDF (reference sequence). The CDR3, as DNA: TGTGCCACCAGCAGAGAGGGCGGACAGGTTCCTTATGGCTACACCTTC. It yields the protein CATSREGGQVPYGYTF. Based on the CDR3 plus reference TRBV15 and TRBJ1-2, the full variable domain is DAMVIQNPRYQVTQFGKPVTLSCSQTLNHNVMYWYQQKSSQAPKLLFHYYDKDFNNEADTPDNFQSRRPNTSFCFLDIRSPGLGDTAMYLCATSREGGQVPYGYTFGSGTRLTVV.

In this sample, this clone turned up once. The gene calls are TRBV18 and TRBJ1-4, with D perhaps matching TRBD1 (5 bases). The CDR3 sequence is 15 residues long. V was cut by 4 bases and J by 4 bases, with 13 bases left in between. The germline gives CDR1 KGHSH, CDR2 LQKENI. The CDR3 sequence: CASSRGTVVNEKLFF. Written as DNA, the CDR3 is TGTGCCAGCTCACGGGGGACTGTTGTTAATGAAAAACTGTTTTTT.

This clone has a handful of counts. The V and J genes are TRBV27 and TRBJ2-1, with TRBD2 identical over 9 bases. Germline CDR1 is MNHEY and CDR2 is SMNVEV (reference sequence). The V gene end was trimmed by 7 bases and the J gene end by 1 base; junction bases not matched to a gene: 2. This CDR3 contains 14 residues. CDR3: CASKSGGSYNEQFF. CDR3 DNA: TGTGCCAGCAAGAGCGGGGGGTCCTACAATGAGCAGTTCTTC.

The chain links TRBV28 to TRBJ1-2; TRBD1 matches 8 bases. The CDR3 contains 15 residues. Per the germline V gene, CDR1 is MDHEN and CDR2 is SYDVKM. V lost 3 bases to trimming and J lost 4 bases; unmatched junction nucleotides: 7. The CDR3 DNA sequence: TGTGCCAGCAGTTTGGGGACAGGACTCGTCTATGGCTACACCTTC. It yields the protein CASSLGTGLVYGYTF.

The rearrangement links TRBV11-3 to TRBJ2-1; D is perhaps TRBD1 (5 bases). The CDR3 runs to 15 residues. The V and J ends lost 4 bases and 0 bases respectively, with 10 bases between them. Germline V lookup: CDR1 SGHNT, CDR2 YENEEA. As DNA, the CDR3 is TGTGCCAGCAGCTCGGACACCCGCTCCTACAATGAGCAGTTCTTC. The encoded protein is CASSSDTRSYNEQFF.

The chain couples TRBV27 to TRBJ1-1; D unclear. Trimming took 6 bases from V and 1 from J, leaving 12 bases between them. There are 14 residues in the CDR3. Germline CDR1 is MNHEY and CDR2 is SMNVEV (reference sequence). This chain's CDR3 is CASRSGTQNTEAFF. The CDR3 nucleotides read TGTGCCAGCAGGTCTGGCACCCAGAACACTGAAGCTTTCTTT.

The chain combines TRBV3-1 (or the pseudogene TRBV3-2) with TRBJ1-1; 9 bases line up with TRBD1. The CDR3 totals 15 residues. V shed 3 bases and J 4 bases; nucleotides not matched to a gene: 6. Germline values: CDR1 LGHDT, CDR2 YNNKEL (reference sequence). The CDR3 nucleotides are TGTGCCAGCAGCCACCGGGACAGGGCGGTCACTGAAGCTTTCTTT. Amino acid sequence: CASSHRDRAVTEAFF.

J is TRBJ2-5 and V is TRBV29-1; perhaps TRBD2 as D (5 bases). V dropped 7 bases and J dropped 5 bases, with 14 bases sitting between them. CDR3 length equals 12 residues. Germline CDR1 is SQVTM and CDR2 is ANQGSEA. The CDR3, as DNA: TGCAGCGGTCGGGTACGCGGGGAGACCCAGTACTTC. It yields the protein CSGRVRGETQYF.

This chain connects TRBV7-9 to TRBJ2-2, with 10 nucleotides matching TRBD2. CDR3 length: 15 amino acids. CDR1 and CDR2 (germline): SEHNR, FQNEAQ (reference sequence). With V trimmed by 8 bases and J by 7 bases, 10 bases remained unmatched. The CDR3 reads CASAPGLAVGGELFF. CDR3 bases: TGTGCCAGCGCTCCAGGACTAGCGGTTGGCGGGGAGCTGTTTTTT.

The J gene is TRBJ2-1, the V gene TRBV7-9; 9 bases map to TRBD2. V was clipped by 2 bases and J by 5 bases; unmatched bases: 10. This CDR3 region has 17 residues. CDR1 and CDR2 from the germline V gene are SEHNR and FQNEAQ (reference sequence). CDR3: CASSLTRLAVRNNEQFF. The CDR3 DNA reads TGTGCCAGCAGCTTAACCCGACTAGCGGTACGGAACAATGAGCAGTTCTTC.

The V and J genes are TRBV28 and TRBJ2-3; 8 positions match TRBD2. V trimming: 6 bases; J trimming: 5 bases; junction bases outside the gene matches: 10. Germline V gene lookup returns CDR1 MDHEN and CDR2 SYDVKM. The CDR3 spans 15 residues. The CDR3 loop is CASSRGGPYLDTQYF. In nucleotides, the CDR3 is TGTGCCAGCAGCCGGGGGGGACCCTACTTAGATACGCAGTATTTT.

The chain links TRBV2 to TRBJ1-4; a possible D gene is TRBD1 (6 bases). The germline CDR1 and CDR2 sequences are SNHLY and FYNNEI. Trimming stripped 5 bases from V and 6 bases from J, with 16 bases between. The CDR3 length is 15 residues. Here the CDR3 DNA reads TGTGCCAGCAGTTTACAGGGTCTTGGGGATGAAAAACTGTTTTTT. It codes for CASSLQGLGDEKLFF.

CDR3 sequence reads: CATSDYTGGGYTF. In DNA, the CDR3 is TGTGCCACCAGTGATTATACAGGGGGAGGCTACACCTTC. The V and J genes are TRBV24-1 and TRBJ1-2; 8 bases line up with TRBD1. The CDR3 is 13 residues long. The V gene's germline CDR1 is KGHDR and CDR2 SFDVKD. J lost 8 bases, V lost 2 bases, and 3 bases had no gene match.

The chain employs TRBV19 and TRBJ1-1; no firm D call. In germline, CDR1 is LNHDA, CDR2 SQIVND (reference sequence). V gave up 4 bases and J gave up 2 bases, with 11 bases separating them. The CDR3 has 14 amino acids. The CDR3 sequence: CASSRLAQNTEAFF. The CDR3 bases are TGTGCCAGTAGTAGGCTGGCTCAAAACACTGAAGCTTTCTTT.

The CDR3 reads CASSRGGRQTQYF. DNA of the CDR3: TGTGCCAGCAGTCGAGGGGGTAGACAGACCCAGTACTTC. The chain employs TRBV27 and TRBJ2-5; a weak D match, TRBD1 (6 bases). The V and J ends lost 5 bases and 6 bases respectively, with 13 bases between them. The CDR3 runs 13 residues. Germline lookup yields CDR1 MNHEY and CDR2 SMNVEV (reference sequence).

The J gene is TRBJ1-2, the V gene TRBV9, with 7 positions matching TRBD1. V lost 2 bases, J lost 5 bases, and 12 bases stayed unmatched. Germline V lookup: CDR1 SGDLS, CDR2 YYNGEE. CDR3 length: 16 residues. CDR3 residues: CASSVEGTGRGYGYTF. The CDR3 DNA sequence: TGTGCCAGCAGCGTCGAGGGAACAGGCAGGGGGTATGGCTACACCTTC. Filled out from reference TRBV9 and TRBJ1-2, the complete variable domain reads DSGVTQTPKHLITATGQRVTLRCSPRSGDLSVYWYQQSLDQGLQFLIQYYNGEERAKGNILERFSAQQFPDLHSELNLSSLELGDSALYFCASSVEGTGRGYGYTFGSGTRLTVV.

This chain connects TRBV7-2 to TRBJ1-6; maybe TRBD1 (6 bases). V was shortened by 2 bases and J by 7 bases, with 15 bases between the two germline ends. The CDR3 totals 16 residues. CDR1 SGHTA and CDR2 FQGNSA come from the germline V gene. The chain's CDR3 is CASSLMDSPANSPLHF. As DNA, the CDR3 is TGTGCCAGCAGCTTAATGGACAGCCCGGCAAATTCACCCCTCCACTTT.

The rearrangement links TRBV7-9 to TRBJ2-3, with 14 bases that match TRBD2. J was trimmed by 6 bases and V by 5 bases; bases with no gene match: 7. From germline, CDR1 is SEHNR and CDR2 FQNEAQ (reference sequence). The CDR3 is 16 residues long. The CDR3 reads CASSIRTSGRSDTQYF. In DNA form, the CDR3 reads TGTGCCAGCAGCATAAGGACTAGCGGGAGGTCGGATACGCAGTATTTT. Using reference TRBV7-9 and TRBJ2-3 for the parts outside the CDR3, the full variable domain is DTGVSQNPRHKITKRGQNVTFRCDPISEHNRLYWYRQTLGQGPEFLTYFQNEAQLEKSRLLSDRFSAERPKGSFSTLEIQRTEQGDSAMYLCASSIRTSGRSDTQYFGPGTRLTVL.

This clone turned up a few times. The chain links TRBV10-2 to TRBJ2-1, with D maybe TRBD2 (7 bases). Trimming shortened V by 3 bases and J by 6 bases, and 15 bases separated the two germline ends. This CDR3 region has 15 residues. Germline CDR1 reads WSHSY; CDR2 reads SAAADI. As DNA, the CDR3 is TGCGCCAGCAGTGACTCTAGGGGGGGGCGCAATGAGCAGTTCTTC. It codes for CASSDSRGGRNEQFF.

Only one count was recorded for this clone. V and J are TRBV5-4 and TRBJ2-7, with 12 bases fitting TRBD2. CDR1 is SGHNT and CDR2 is YYREEE in the germline V gene (reference sequence). V shed 0 bases, J shed 5 bases, and the junction held 6 bases outside the gene matches. CDR3 length equals 16 residues. CDR3: CASSLGPSGGANEQYF. The CDR3 DNA reads as TGTGCCAGCAGCTTGGGTCCTAGCGGGGGGGCCAACGAGCAGTACTTC.

The rearrangement uses TRBV7-9 and TRBJ2-7, with D possibly matching TRBD2 (5 bases). CDR3 length: 16 amino acids. Germline V gene data show CDR1 as SEHNR and CDR2 as FQNEAQ (reference sequence). V was pared by 3 bases and J by 0 bases, with 15 bases between. The CDR3 region has the DNA TGTGCCAGCAGCTTGGATGGACTGGAGAGCTCCTACGAGCAGTACTTC. Amino acids: CASSLDGLESSYEQYF.

The J gene is TRBJ2-5, the V gene TRBV9, with D possibly being TRBD2 (5 bases). This CDR3 has 14 residues. V shed 0 bases and J shed 7 bases, with 13 bases lying between them. Germline V lookup: CDR1 SGDLS, CDR2 YYNGEE. CDR3 DNA: TGTGCCAGCAGCGTAGATCCGGGGTGGGGGACCCAGTACTTC. This translates into CASSVDPGWGTQYF.